This T cell receptor (beta chain) comes out of a study of T cells in Graves' hyperthyroidism and ophthalmopathy. RNA transcripts served as the template for amplifying TCR beta CDR3 regions. TCR CDR3 underwent first-round RT-PCR with the HTBI primer set. TCRdb processed the multiplex PCR reads anew with MiXCR; each CDR3 protein has one entry. The profile shows hundreds of thousands of distinct CDR3 sequences, roughly 14% of them singletons. In its sample, this clonotype was seen many times. From germline, CDR1 is SGHTA and CDR2 FQGNSA. This CDR3 spans 17 amino acids. The V end lost 1 base, the J end lost 3 bases, and 18 bases lay between the germline ends.

The gene calls are TRBV7-2 and TRBJ1-1, with D hard to call. The sample was blood. This receptor was identified in a woman aged 30 to 39 with Graves' hyperthyroidism. The CDR3 nucleotides are TGTGCCAGCAGCTTAGTTAGTTGGGAAGTCAGCGACACTGAAGCTTTCTTT. Translating it yields CASSLVSWEVSDTEAFF.